The entry that follows covers one TCR beta chain sequence. The DNA is omitted, as the CDR3 cannot be located on it reliably, and the CDR3 follows TCRdb's listing. The CDR3 spans 19 amino acids, including both terminal residues. Per the germline V gene, CDR1 is SQVTM and CDR2 is ANQGSEA. The sample comes from a study of T cells in Graves' hyperthyroidism and ophthalmopathy. It was RNA transcripts that yielded the amplified TCR beta CDR3 regions. During a first-round RT-PCR of the TCR CDR3, the HTBI primer set was used. Via MiXCR, TCRdb re-called the multiplex PCR reads, giving one row per CDR3 protein. The repertoire holds nearly 750,000 distinct CDR3 sequences, with 30% to 40% as singletons.

This chain connects TRBV29-1 to TRBJ1-3. The sequenced sample was blood. This clonotype was obtained from a middle-aged woman with Graves' hyperthyroidism. The CDR3 sequence: CSVDDGVDEQFFGLGTIYF.